This T cell receptor beta chain is from a study of cytomegalovirus exposure and HLA in healthy donors. PCR was performed using 60 Vbeta and 13 Jbeta primers. Clones were sequenced by immunoSEQ multiplex PCR, and TCRdb holds only the in-frame ones, with some missing. The sample consists of fewer than 200,000 clones, 70% to 80% of them appearing once. V was pared by 4 bases and J by 9 bases, with 17 bases between. Germline lookup yields CDR1 SGDLS and CDR2 YYNGEE. This CDR3 has 15 residues. Study results and limitations: The listing of roughly 160 TCR beta chains classed them as cytomegalovirus-associated.

A note on this clone: The antigen is not known.

This clonotype originated in a woman between 45 and 65 years old in good health and CMV-seronegative. Sequenced input: PBMCs. V usage is TRBV9 and J usage is TRBJ1-6; D possibly corresponds to TRBD1 (5 bases). In DNA form, the CDR3 reads TGTGCCAGCAGCTCGACAGAATTCCAAATTTCACCCCTCCACTTT. This encodes CASSSTEFQISPLHF.